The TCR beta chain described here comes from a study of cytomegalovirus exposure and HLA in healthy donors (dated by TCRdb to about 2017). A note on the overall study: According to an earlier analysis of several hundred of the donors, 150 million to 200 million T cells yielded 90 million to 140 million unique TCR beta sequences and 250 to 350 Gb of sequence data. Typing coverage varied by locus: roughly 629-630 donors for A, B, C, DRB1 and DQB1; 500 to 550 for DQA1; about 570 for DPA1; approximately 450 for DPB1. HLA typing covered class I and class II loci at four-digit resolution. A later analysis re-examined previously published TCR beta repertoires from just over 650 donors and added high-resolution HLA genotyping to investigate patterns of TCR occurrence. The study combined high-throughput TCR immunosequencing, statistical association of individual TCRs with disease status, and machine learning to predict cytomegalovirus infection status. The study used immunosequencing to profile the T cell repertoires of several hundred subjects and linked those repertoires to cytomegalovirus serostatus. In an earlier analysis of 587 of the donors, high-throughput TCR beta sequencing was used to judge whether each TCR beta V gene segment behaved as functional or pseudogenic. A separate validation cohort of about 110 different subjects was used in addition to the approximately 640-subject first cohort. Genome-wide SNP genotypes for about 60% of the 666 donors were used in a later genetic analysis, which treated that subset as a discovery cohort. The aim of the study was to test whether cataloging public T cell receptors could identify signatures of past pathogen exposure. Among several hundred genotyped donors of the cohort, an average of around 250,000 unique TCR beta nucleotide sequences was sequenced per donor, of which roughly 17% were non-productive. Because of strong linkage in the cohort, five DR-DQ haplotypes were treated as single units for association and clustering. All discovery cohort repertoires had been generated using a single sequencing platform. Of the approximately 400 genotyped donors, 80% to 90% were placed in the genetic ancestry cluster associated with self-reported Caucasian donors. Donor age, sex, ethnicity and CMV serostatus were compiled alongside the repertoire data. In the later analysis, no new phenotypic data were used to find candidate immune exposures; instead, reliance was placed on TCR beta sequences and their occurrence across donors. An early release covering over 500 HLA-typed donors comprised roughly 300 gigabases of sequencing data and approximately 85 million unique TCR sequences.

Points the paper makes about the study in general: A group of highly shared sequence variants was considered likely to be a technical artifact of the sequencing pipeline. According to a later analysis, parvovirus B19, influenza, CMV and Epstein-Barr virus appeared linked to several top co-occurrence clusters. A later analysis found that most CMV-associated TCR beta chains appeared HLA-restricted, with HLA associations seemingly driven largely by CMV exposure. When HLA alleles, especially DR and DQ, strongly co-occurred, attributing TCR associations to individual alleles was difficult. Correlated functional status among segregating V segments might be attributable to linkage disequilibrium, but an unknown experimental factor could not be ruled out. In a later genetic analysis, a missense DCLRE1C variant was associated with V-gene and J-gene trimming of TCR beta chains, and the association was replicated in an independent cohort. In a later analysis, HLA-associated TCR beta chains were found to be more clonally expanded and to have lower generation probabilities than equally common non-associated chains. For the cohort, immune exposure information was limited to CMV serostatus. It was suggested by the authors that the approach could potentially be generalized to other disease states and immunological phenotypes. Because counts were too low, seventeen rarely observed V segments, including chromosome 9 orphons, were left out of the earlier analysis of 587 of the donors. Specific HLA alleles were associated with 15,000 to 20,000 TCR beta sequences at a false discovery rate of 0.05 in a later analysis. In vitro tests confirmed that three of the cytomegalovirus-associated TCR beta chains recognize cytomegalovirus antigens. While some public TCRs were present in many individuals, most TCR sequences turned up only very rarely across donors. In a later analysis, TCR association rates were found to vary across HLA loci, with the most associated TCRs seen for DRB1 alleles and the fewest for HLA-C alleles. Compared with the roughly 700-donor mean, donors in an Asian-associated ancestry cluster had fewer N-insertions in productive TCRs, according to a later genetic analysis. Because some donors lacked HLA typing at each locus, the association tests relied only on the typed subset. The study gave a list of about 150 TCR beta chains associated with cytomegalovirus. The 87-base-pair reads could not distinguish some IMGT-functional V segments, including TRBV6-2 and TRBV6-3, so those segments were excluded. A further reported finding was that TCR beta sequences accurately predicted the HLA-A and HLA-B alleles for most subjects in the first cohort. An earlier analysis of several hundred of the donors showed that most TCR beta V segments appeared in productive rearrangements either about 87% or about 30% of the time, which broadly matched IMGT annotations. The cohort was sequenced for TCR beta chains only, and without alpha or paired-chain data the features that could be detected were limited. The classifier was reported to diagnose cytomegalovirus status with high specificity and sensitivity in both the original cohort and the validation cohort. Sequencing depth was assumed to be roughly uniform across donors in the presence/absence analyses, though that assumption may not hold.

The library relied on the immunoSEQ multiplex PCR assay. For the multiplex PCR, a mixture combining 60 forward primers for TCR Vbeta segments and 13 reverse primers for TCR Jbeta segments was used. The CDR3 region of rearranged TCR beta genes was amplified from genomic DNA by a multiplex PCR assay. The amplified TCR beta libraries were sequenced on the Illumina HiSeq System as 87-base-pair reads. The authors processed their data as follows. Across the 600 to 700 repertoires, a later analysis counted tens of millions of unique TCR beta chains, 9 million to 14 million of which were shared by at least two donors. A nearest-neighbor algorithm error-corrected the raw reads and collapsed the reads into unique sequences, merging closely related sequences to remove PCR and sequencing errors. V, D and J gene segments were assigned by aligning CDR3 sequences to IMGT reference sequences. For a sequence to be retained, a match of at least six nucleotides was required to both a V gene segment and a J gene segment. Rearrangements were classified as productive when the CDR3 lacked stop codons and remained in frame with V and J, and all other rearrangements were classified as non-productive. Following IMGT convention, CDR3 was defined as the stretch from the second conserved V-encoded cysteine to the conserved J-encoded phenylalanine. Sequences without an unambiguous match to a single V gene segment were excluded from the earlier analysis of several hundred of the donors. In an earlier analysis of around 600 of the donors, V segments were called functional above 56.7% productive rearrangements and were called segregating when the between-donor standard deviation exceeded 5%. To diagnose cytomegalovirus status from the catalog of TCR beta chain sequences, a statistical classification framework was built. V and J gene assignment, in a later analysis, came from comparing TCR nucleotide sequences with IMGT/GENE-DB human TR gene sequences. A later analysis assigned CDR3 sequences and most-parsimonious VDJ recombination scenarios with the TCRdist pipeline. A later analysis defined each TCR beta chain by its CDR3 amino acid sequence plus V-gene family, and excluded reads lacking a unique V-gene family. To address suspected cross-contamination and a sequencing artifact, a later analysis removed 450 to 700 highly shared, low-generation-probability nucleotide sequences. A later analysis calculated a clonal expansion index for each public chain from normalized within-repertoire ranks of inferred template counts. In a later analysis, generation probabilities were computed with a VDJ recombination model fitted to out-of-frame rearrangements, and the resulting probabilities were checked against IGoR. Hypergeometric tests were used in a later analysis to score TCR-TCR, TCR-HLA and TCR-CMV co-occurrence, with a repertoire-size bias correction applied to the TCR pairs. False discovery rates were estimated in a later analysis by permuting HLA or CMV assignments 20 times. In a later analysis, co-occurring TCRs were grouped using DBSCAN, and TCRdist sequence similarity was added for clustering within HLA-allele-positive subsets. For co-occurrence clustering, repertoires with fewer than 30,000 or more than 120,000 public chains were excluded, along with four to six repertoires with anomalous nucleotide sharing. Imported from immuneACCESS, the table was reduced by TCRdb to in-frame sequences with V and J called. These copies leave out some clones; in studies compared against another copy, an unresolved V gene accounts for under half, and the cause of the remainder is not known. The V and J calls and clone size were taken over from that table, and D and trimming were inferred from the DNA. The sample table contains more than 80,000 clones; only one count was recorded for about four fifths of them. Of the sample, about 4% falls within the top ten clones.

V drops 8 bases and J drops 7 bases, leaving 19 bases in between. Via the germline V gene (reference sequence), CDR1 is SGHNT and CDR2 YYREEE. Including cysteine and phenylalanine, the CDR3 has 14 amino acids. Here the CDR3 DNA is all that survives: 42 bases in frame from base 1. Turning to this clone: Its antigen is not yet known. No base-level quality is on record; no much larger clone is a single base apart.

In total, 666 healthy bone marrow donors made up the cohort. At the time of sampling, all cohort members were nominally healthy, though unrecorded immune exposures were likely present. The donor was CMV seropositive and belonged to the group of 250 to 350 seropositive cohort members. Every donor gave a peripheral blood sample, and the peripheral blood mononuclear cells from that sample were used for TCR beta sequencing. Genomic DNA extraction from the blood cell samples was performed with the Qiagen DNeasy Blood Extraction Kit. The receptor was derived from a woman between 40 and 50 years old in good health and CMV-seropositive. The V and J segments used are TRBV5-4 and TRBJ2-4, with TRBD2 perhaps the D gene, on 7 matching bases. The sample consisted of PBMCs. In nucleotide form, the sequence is TGTGCCAGTACTAAGGGGGGGCCGGAGAACATTCAGTACTTC. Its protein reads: CASTKGGPENIQYF.